The present T cell receptor beta chain was sequenced within a study of blood T cell repertoires in COVID-19. Trimming removed 0 bases at V and 0 bases at J, with 6 bases between. The CDR3 totals 16 residues. From germline, CDR1 is LGHNA and CDR2 YSLEER. Profiled with immunoSEQ multiplex PCR; TCRdb holds only in-frame clones, not every one. The data show about 100,000 clones, approximately 91% seen once. This clone is a singleton in its sample. The receptor comes from a human donor in a cohort sampled during active COVID-19. This chain links TRBV4-3 with TRBJ1-6, with D unresolved. What was sequenced was peripheral blood. Here the CDR3 reads CASSQELSSYNSPLHF. CDR3 DNA: TGCGCCAGCAGCCAAGAGTTGAGCTCCTATAATTCACCCCTCCACTTT.